The 10 T cell receptor beta chains below were found in one sample sequenced in a study of T cells in Graves' hyperthyroidism and ophthalmopathy. Using RNA transcripts as the source, TCR beta CDR3 regions were amplified. First-round RT-PCR targeting the TCR CDR3 was performed with the HTBI primer set. TCRdb re-analysed the multiplex PCR reads in MiXCR, keeping a single row per CDR3 protein. The table lists about 110,000 distinct CDR3 sequences, approximately 16% of them singletons. Sequences were obtained from blood. These receptors originate from a woman between 50 and 59 years old with Graves' hyperthyroidism.

The chain employs TRBV20-1 and TRBJ2-7, with 12 nucleotides matching TRBD2. V was clipped by 6 bases and J by 4 bases; unmatched bases: 13. Looked up from germline, CDR1 is DFQATT and CDR2 is SNEGSKA (reference sequence). CDR3 size: 16 residues. CDR3 sequence reads: CSAPGTGTSGWYEQYF. CDR3 nucleotide sequence: TGCAGTGCCCCCGGGACCGGGACTAGCGGGTGGTACGAGCAGTACTTC.

The table lists this clonotype with many counts. The chain employs TRBV20-1 and TRBJ2-7; 10 bases map to TRBD2. This CDR3 has 14 amino acids. CDR1 DFQATT and CDR2 SNEGSKA come from the germline V gene (reference sequence). V lost 6 bases and J lost 6; bases outside the gene matches: 11. This CDR3 reads CSAISSGRAGEQYF. CDR3 DNA sequence: TGCAGTGCCATCTCGAGCGGGAGGGCCGGCGAGCAGTACTTC.

This clonotype was found many times. The chain carries TRBV5-1 and TRBJ1-4; D is possibly TRBD1 (5 bases). CDR1 is SGHRS and CDR2 is YFSETQ in the germline V gene. The CDR3 sequence is 15 residues long. V dropped 4 bases and J dropped 0 bases, with 10 bases sitting between them. The CDR3 protein is CASSVTVPTNEKLFF. CDR3 DNA sequence: TGCGCCAGCAGCGTGACAGTACCAACTAATGAAAAACTGTTTTTT.

This clonotype was picked up many times. The chain joins TRBV12-3 or TRBV12-4 to TRBJ2-7; maybe TRBD2 (7 bases). The V end lost 4 bases, the J end lost 4 bases, and 11 bases lay between the germline ends. This CDR3 has 13 amino acids. The DNA for the CDR3 is TGTGCCAGCAGTTCGGGGGGCCGGTACGAGCAGTACTTC. Translated, it gives CASSSGGRYEQYF.

This clonotype is a singleton in its sample. This chain connects TRBV20-1 to TRBJ2-1, with D possibly being TRBD2 (5 bases). The CDR3 is made up of 15 amino acids. Germline values: CDR1 DFQATT, CDR2 SNEGSKA (reference sequence). Between the trimmed V and J ends, which lost 8 bases and 0 bases, there was a span of 17 bases. Written as DNA, the CDR3 is TGCAGTACCCCCCTCGTAGACTACTCCTACAATGAGCAGTTCTTC. The encoded protein is CSTPLVDYSYNEQFF.

This chain connects TRBV28 to TRBJ1-2; D is perhaps TRBD1 (5 bases). V was shortened by 7 bases and J by 5 bases, with 20 bases between the two germline ends. This CDR3 contains 15 residues. Germline V CDR1 and CDR2: MDHEN, SYDVKM. The CDR3 here is CASISRGSRRYGYTF. Here the CDR3 DNA reads TGTGCCAGCATTAGCCGGGGGTCGAGGAGGTATGGCTACACCTTC.

This clonotype was seen many times. The gene calls are TRBV12-3 or TRBV12-4 and TRBJ1-5; D is perhaps TRBD1 (5 bases). The CDR3 sequence is 15 residues long. Trimming shortened V by 0 bases and J by 6 bases, and 12 bases separated the two germline ends. The CDR3 region is CASSLAGHGPQPQHF. The CDR3 DNA is TGTGCCAGCAGTTTAGCAGGACACGGGCCTCAGCCCCAGCATTTT.

This clonotype was observed many times. The rearrangement joins TRBV2 to TRBJ2-1, with 13 bases lining up with TRBD2. Unmatched junction bases numbered 4, after V lost 6 bases and J lost 8 bases. The CDR3 totals 14 residues. Germline V gene sequence: CDR1 SNHLY, CDR2 FYNNEI. The chain's CDR3 is CASSRTSGRDEQFF. CDR3 nucleotide sequence: TGTGCCAGCAGCCGGACTAGCGGGAGAGATGAGCAGTTCTTC. Full variable domain (outside the CDR3, taken from reference TRBV2 and TRBJ2-1): EPEVTQTPSHQVTQMGQEVILRCVPISNHLYFYWYRQILGQKVEFLVSFYNNEISEKSEIFDDQFSVERPDGSNFTLKIRSTKLEDSAMYFCASSRTSGRDEQFFGPGTRLTVL.

This clonotype was observed at least ten times. The CDR3 DNA follows: TGCAGCCTCCCCTGTGTGGGGCGAAGCTATGGCTACACCTTC. As protein: CSLPCVGRSYGYTF. The V and J genes are TRBV29-1 and TRBJ1-2, with D maybe TRBD1 (5 bases). Trimming stripped 8 bases from V and 4 bases from J, with 20 bases between. The germline V gene encodes CDR1 SQVTM and CDR2 ANQGSEA. The CDR3 covers 14 residues. Drawing the rest from reference TRBV29-1 and TRBJ1-2, the complete variable domain is SAVISQKPSRDICQRGTSLTIQCQVDSQVTMMFWYRQQPGQSLTLIATANQGSEATYESGFVIDKFPISRPNLTFSTLTVSNMSPEDSSIYLCSLPCVGRSYGYTFGSGTRLTVV.

This clonotype was observed many times. The chain uses TRBV20-1 and TRBJ2-1; 11 bases map to TRBD2. The CDR3 extends over 20 amino acids. Germline CDR1 DFQATT, CDR2 SNEGSKA (reference sequence). The V segment lost 6 bases and the J segment 0 bases; nucleotides outside the gene matches: 19. This CDR3 is CSALMTPGLAGSSSYNEQFF. The CDR3 nucleotides are TGCAGTGCCCTAATGACCCCTGGACTAGCGGGTTCGAGCTCCTACAATGAGCAGTTCTTC.